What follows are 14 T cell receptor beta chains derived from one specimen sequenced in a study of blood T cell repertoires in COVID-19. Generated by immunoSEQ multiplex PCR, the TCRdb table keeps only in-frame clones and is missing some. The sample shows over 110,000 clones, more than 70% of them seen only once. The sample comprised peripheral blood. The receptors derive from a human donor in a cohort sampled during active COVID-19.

The CDR3, as DNA: TGTGCCAGCAACGGACAGGGGATTGGGCAACCCCAGCATTTT. This encodes CASNGQGIGQPQHF. The V and J genes are TRBV6-5 and TRBJ1-5, with 9 bases that match TRBD1. The CDR3 covers 14 residues. Germline V lookup: CDR1 MNHEY, CDR2 SVGAGI. V lost 7 bases to trimming and J lost 10 bases; unmatched junction nucleotides: 11.

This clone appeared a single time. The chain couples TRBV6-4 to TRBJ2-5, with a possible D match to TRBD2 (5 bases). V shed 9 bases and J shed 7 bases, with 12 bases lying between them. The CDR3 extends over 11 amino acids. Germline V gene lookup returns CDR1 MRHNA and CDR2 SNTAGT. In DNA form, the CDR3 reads TGTGCCAGTCCGGACTCCTGGACCCAGTACTTC. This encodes CASPDSWTQYF.

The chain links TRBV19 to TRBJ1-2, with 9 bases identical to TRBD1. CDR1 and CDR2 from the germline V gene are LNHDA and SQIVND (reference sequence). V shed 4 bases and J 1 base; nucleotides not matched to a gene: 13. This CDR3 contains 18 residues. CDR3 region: CASSTTPGQGKINYGYTF. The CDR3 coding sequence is TGTGCCAGTAGTACGACACCGGGACAGGGTAAAATTAACTATGGCTACACCTTC.

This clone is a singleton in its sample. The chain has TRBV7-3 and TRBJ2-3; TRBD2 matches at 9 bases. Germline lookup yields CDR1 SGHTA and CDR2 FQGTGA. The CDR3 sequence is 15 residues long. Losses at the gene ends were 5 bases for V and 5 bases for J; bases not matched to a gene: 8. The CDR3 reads CASSPRLAGIDTQYF. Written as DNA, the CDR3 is TGTGCCAGCAGCCCTAGGCTAGCGGGGATAGATACGCAGTATTTT.

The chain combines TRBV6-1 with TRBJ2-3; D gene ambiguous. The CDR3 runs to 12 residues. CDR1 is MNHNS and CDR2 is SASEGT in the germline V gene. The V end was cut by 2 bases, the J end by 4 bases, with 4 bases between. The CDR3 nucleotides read TGTGCCAGCAGTGAACATTCAGATACGCAGTATTTT. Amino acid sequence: CASSEHSDTQYF.

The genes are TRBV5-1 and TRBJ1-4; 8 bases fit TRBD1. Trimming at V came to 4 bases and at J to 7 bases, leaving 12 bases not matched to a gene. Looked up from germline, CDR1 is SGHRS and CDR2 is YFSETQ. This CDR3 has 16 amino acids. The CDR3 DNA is TGCGCCAGCAGCCCCGGACGACAGGGGCACGGTGAAAAACTGTTTTTT. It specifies CASSPGRQGHGEKLFF.

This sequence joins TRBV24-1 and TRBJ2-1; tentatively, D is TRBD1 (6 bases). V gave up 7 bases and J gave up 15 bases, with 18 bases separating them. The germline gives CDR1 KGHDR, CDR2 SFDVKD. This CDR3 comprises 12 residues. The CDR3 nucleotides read TGTGCCACCAGCTGGGGGCCGAGGGGTGCGTTCTTC. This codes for CATSWGPRGAFF.

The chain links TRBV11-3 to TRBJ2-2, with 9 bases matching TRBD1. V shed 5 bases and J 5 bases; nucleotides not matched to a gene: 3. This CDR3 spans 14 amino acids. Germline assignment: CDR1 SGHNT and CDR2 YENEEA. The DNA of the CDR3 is TGTGCCAGCAGCACCGGACAGGGGACCGGGGAGCTGTTTTTT. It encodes CASSTGQGTGELFF.

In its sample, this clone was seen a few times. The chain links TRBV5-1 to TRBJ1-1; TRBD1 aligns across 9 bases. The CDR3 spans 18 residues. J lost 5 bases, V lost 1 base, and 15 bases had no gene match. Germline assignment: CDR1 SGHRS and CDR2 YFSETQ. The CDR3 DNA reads TGCGCCAGCAGCTTGCAGGGACAGGGACCCTATCGAGAGACTGAAGCTTTCTTT. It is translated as CASSLQGQGPYRETEAFF.

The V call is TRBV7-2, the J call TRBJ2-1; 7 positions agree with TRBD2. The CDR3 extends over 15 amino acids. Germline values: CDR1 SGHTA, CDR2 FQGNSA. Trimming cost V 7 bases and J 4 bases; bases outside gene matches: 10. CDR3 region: CASTPASGPYNEQFF. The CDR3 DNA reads TGTGCCAGCACCCCGGCTAGCGGTCCATACAATGAGCAGTTCTTC.

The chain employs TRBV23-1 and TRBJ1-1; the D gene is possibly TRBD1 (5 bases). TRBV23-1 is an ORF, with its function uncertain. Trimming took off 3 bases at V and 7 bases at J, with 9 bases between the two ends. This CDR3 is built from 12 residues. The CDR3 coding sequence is TGCGCCAGCAGTCAGAGACAGTGTGAAGCTTTCTTT. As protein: CASSQRQCEAFF.

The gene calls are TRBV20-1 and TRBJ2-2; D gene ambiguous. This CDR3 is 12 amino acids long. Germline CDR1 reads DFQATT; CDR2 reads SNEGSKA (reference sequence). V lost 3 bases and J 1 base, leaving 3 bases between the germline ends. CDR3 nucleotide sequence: TGCAGTGCTAGTCAGAACACCGGGGAGCTGTTTTTT. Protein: CSASQNTGELFF.

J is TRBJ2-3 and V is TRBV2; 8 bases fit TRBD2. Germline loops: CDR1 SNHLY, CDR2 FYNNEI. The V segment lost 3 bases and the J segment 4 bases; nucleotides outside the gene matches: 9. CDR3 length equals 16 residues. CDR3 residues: CASSDFPGRGADTQYF. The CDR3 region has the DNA TGTGCCAGCAGTGACTTCCCTGGGCGGGGGGCAGATACGCAGTATTTT.

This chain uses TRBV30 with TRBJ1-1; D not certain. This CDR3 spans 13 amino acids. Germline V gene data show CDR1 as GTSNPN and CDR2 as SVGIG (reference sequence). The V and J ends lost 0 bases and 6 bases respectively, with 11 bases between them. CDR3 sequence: CAWSVLVLAEAFF. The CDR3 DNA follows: TGTGCCTGGAGTGTACTAGTGTTGGCTGAAGCTTTCTTT.